This entry lists 27 T cell receptor beta chains sequenced from one sample in a study of blood T cells in healthy people across ages. Using a J-beta primer mix together with a sample-barcoded 5' primer, a second PCR was run for 7 to 11 cycles. TCRdb recomputed calls from the 5' RACE reads with MiXCR, one row per CDR3 protein. The sample carries fewer than 800,000 distinct CDR3 sequences, 25% recorded once. These data were also reused for a study on T cells of mothers and their children.

The sequencing sample was made of blood. These receptors were taken from a boy aged 5-17 years in good health.

This clonotype was seen only once. The chain uses TRBV9 and TRBJ2-3, with D unresolved. The CDR3 extends over 13 amino acids. Germline V gives CDR1 SGDLS, CDR2 YYNGEE. Trimming removed 0 bases at V and 4 bases at J, with 6 bases between. The CDR3 nucleotides are TGTGCCAGCAGCGTAGATGGGGCAGATACGCAGTATTTT. Its protein product is CASSVDGADTQYF. Together with reference TRBV9 and TRBJ2-3, the CDR3 gives the full variable domain: DSGVTQTPKHLITATGQRVTLRCSPRSGDLSVYWYQQSLDQGLQFLIQYYNGEERAKGNILERFSAQQFPDLHSELNLSSLELGDSALYFCASSVDGADTQYFGPGTRLTVL.

The chain uses TRBV7-9 and TRBJ2-7, with TRBD1 as a possible D gene (6 bases). Germline values: CDR1 SEHNR, CDR2 FQNEAQ (reference sequence). The CDR3 totals 14 residues. V was shortened by 5 bases and J by 2 bases, with 13 bases between the two germline ends. CDR3 protein: CASSDRDNPYEQYF. The CDR3 nucleotides are TGTGCCAGCAGCGACCGGGACAACCCCTACGAGCAGTACTTC.

The chain employs TRBV6-5 and TRBJ2-3, with 9 bases identical to TRBD2. Trimming cost V 4 bases and J 4 bases; bases outside gene matches: 12. The V gene's germline CDR1 is MNHEY and CDR2 SVGAGI. This CDR3 is built from 17 residues. The CDR3 DNA sequence: TGTGCCAGCAGTTCTCCCATCCTAGCGGGAAAGCCAGATACGCAGTATTTT. Protein product: CASSSPILAGKPDTQYF.

This sequence joins TRBV29-1 and TRBJ2-7; D may be TRBD2 (6 bases). The ends were cut back, 3 bases at V and 5 bases at J, with 14 bases in the middle. Germline V CDR1 and CDR2: SQVTM, ANQGSEA. The CDR3 extends over 13 amino acids. CDR3 nucleotides: TGCAGCGTTGAGGAAACGGAGGGACACGAGCAGTACTTC. Protein sequence: CSVEETEGHEQYF.

This clonotype turned up a few times. The rearrangement links TRBV6-1 to TRBJ1-2; D call uncertain. This CDR3 contains 13 residues. Germline lookup yields CDR1 MNHNS and CDR2 SASEGT. V lost 7 bases and J lost 7, with 16 bases in between. The CDR3 protein is CASTAERGTGYTF. CDR3 coding DNA: TGTGCCAGCACCGCGGAACGAGGAACTGGCTACACCTTC.

V and J are TRBV21-1 and TRBJ2-5. TRBV21-1 is designated a pseudogene. CDR3 length: 13 amino acids. As DNA, the CDR3 is TGTGCCAGCAGCAAACGTGGAAGAGAGACCCAGTACTTC. It specifies CASSKRGRETQYF.

This rearrangement joins TRBV5-5 to TRBJ2-7; D might be TRBD1 or TRBD2, each matching 6 bases. This CDR3 is built from 14 residues. Trimming stripped 2 bases from V and 4 bases from J, with 13 bases between. Germline V gene sequence: CDR1 SGHKS, CDR2 YYEKEE (reference sequence). This CDR3 reads CASSLLTGRYEQYF. CDR3 nucleotides: TGTGCCAGCAGCTTACTAACAGGGAGGTACGAGCAGTACTTC.

The chain recombines TRBV12-3 or TRBV12-4 with TRBJ2-2; D unclear. This CDR3 comprises 14 residues. V lost 3 bases and J 5 bases, leaving 10 bases between the germline ends. In DNA, the CDR3 is TGTGCCAGCAGTTTTAATTTGGGAACCGGGGAGCTGTTTTTT. Translation: CASSFNLGTGELFF.

This clonotype is a singleton in its sample. V usage is TRBV7-9 and J usage is TRBJ2-5; TRBD2 might be the D (5 bases). The assigned J gene may be wrong: the sequence end matches TRBJ2-1 better. Germline values: CDR1 SEHNR, CDR2 FQNEAQ (reference sequence). The CDR3 is 14 amino acids. CDR3 protein: CASSLDSNNHEQFF. In nucleotides, the CDR3 is TGTGCCAGCAGCTTGGACTCTAATAACCATGAGCAGTTCTTC.

This clonotype was picked up a small number of times. This chain joins TRBV4-3 and TRBJ1-5; D remains ambiguous. Trimming took 0 bases from V and 3 from J, leaving 9 bases between them. Germline V gene data show CDR1 as LGHNA and CDR2 as YSLEER. This CDR3 has 15 residues. CDR3 sequence reads: CASSQDRDYNQPQHF. The CDR3, as DNA: TGCGCCAGCAGCCAAGATCGAGATTACAATCAGCCCCAGCATTTT.

V gene TRBV29-1 combines with J gene TRBJ1-2, with 8 bases identical to TRBD1. The trim removed 6 bases at V and 6 bases at J, leaving 6 bases unmatched. Per the germline V gene, CDR1 is SQVTM and CDR2 is ANQGSEA. The CDR3 runs 12 residues. The DNA of the CDR3 is TGCAGCGTGATCCAACAGGGGGATGGCTACACCTTC. It codes for CSVIQQGDGYTF.

The chain links TRBV20-1 to TRBJ2-1, with TRBD2 matching 10 bases. Unmatched junction bases numbered 4, after V lost 6 bases and J lost 2 bases. The CDR3 is made up of 14 amino acids. Germline V CDR1 and CDR2: DFQATT, SNEGSKA (reference sequence). The CDR3 DNA reads as TGCAGTGCGCCAGCGGGAGGGCCCTACAATGAGCAGTTCTTC. It codes for CSAPAGGPYNEQFF.

This clonotype was observed a few times. The chain recombines TRBV2 with TRBJ2-3; D possibly corresponds to TRBD1 (5 bases). This CDR3 region has 13 residues. Germline V gives CDR1 SNHLY, CDR2 FYNNEI. V dropped 8 bases and J dropped 0 bases, with 9 bases sitting between them. The CDR3 loop is CASLRQSTDTQYF. The CDR3 nucleotides are TGTGCCAGCCTGCGACAGAGCACAGATACGCAGTATTTT.

This clonotype was counted between two and nine times. This chain joins TRBV6-2 or TRBV6-3 and TRBJ2-5, with 14 bases identical to TRBD2. Trimming cost V 5 bases and J 4 bases; bases outside gene matches: 6. This CDR3 is 16 amino acids long. The germline V gene encodes CDR1 MNHEY and CDR2 SVGEGT. The CDR3 here is CASSAPGLAGAETQYF. The CDR3 DNA follows: TGTGCCAGCAGTGCGCCGGGACTAGCGGGAGCAGAGACCCAGTACTTC.

The J gene is TRBJ2-4, the V gene TRBV20-1; 9 nucleotides agree with TRBD2. V shed 2 bases, J shed 6 bases, and the junction held 5 bases outside the gene matches. The CDR3 covers 14 residues. CDR1 and CDR2 from the germline V gene are DFQATT and SNEGSKA (reference sequence). The CDR3, as DNA: TGCAGTGCTAGACTCCCTAGCGGGGTAAACATTCAGTACTTC. Translating gives CSARLPSGVNIQYF.

Written as DNA, the CDR3 is TGTGCCAGCACCCTCGGGACAGGGGGATTCAGGGAGACCCAGTACTTC. Amino acid sequence: CASTLGTGGFRETQYF. V gene TRBV28 combines with J gene TRBJ2-5; 11 bases line up with TRBD1. This CDR3 contains 16 residues. Germline CDR1 is MDHEN and CDR2 is SYDVKM. Trimming at V came to 7 bases and at J to 5 bases, leaving 12 bases not matched to a gene.

This clonotype was counted a few times. V is TRBV5-6 and J is TRBJ2-3, with D tentatively TRBD1 (5 bases). Germline V gene sequence: CDR1 SGHDT, CDR2 YYEEEE. This CDR3 comprises 15 residues. Trimming took off 4 bases at V and 0 bases at J, with 12 bases between the two ends. This chain's CDR3 is CASSNTGFSTDTQYF. The CDR3 bases are TGTGCCAGCAGCAATACAGGATTCAGCACAGATACGCAGTATTTT. Using reference TRBV5-6 and TRBJ2-3 for the parts outside the CDR3, the full variable domain is DAGVTQSPTHLIKTRGQQVTLRCSPKSGHDTVSWYQQALGQGPQFIFQYYEEEERQRGNFPDRFSGHQFPNYSSELNVNALLLGDSALYLCASSNTGFSTDTQYFGPGTRLTVL.

The rearrangement links TRBV3-1 to TRBJ2-1; D is perhaps TRBD1 (5 bases). In germline, CDR1 is LGHDT, CDR2 YNNKEL (reference sequence). With 8 bases removed from V and 4 bases from J, the gap between germline ends came to 15 bases. The CDR3 has 14 amino acids. The CDR3 sequence: CASRRGQGYNEQFF. For the CDR3, the DNA is TGTGCCAGCCGAAGGGGTCAAGGATACAATGAGCAGTTCTTC.

This clonotype showed up just a few times. V usage is TRBV12-3 or TRBV12-4 and J usage is TRBJ2-1; 8 nucleotides line up with TRBD1. TRBJ2-7 matches the DNA end more closely, so the J call is doubtful. The CDR3 is made up of 14 amino acids. The CDR3, as DNA: TGTGCCAGCAGTCTGCAGGGGGCAGACTGCGAGCAGTACTTC. It translates to CASSLQGADCEQYF.

The genes are TRBV4-1 and TRBJ2-1; 9 bases are a match to TRBD2. CDR3 length: 17 residues. CDR1 is MGHRA, CDR2 YSYEKL, per germline. The trim removed 0 bases at V and 7 bases at J, leaving 10 bases unmatched. The CDR3 is CASSQDLSGRIRNEQFF. The CDR3, as DNA: TGCGCCAGCAGCCAAGATCTAAGCGGGAGGATCCGGAATGAGCAGTTCTTC.

The table lists this clonotype with many counts. The chain combines TRBV20-1 with TRBJ2-4; tentatively, D is TRBD1 (6 bases). The ends were cut back, 5 bases at V and 0 bases at J, with 14 bases in the middle. The CDR3 consists of 15 residues. CDR1 and CDR2 from the germline V gene are DFQATT and SNEGSKA (reference sequence). This chain's CDR3 is CSAFDRTLAKNIQYF. Written as DNA, the CDR3 is TGCAGTGCTTTTGACAGGACTCTAGCCAAAAACATTCAGTACTTC.

This clonotype was counted between two and nine times. The chain has TRBV3-1 and TRBJ2-6; no firm D call. The CDR3 loop spans 13 amino acids. Trimming removed 2 bases from V and 2 bases from J, with 1 base in between. Germline loops: CDR1 LGHDT, CDR2 YNNKEL (reference sequence). The chain's CDR3 is CASSQPGANVLTF. Here the CDR3 DNA reads TGTGCCAGCAGCCAACCTGGGGCCAACGTCCTGACTTTC.

This clonotype has only a few counts. The V and J genes are TRBV5-1 and TRBJ2-3, with D perhaps TRBD2 (5 bases). V was cut by 6 bases and J by 0 bases, with 14 bases left in between. Germline V gene sequence: CDR1 SGHRS, CDR2 YFSETQ. This CDR3 is built from 15 residues. The CDR3 DNA sequence: TGCGCCAGCACCCCACTAGATACTAGCACAGATACGCAGTATTTT. Translating gives CASTPLDTSTDTQYF.

The V and J genes are TRBV5-1 and TRBJ2-3, with TRBD1 as a possible D gene (6 bases). The CDR3 runs to 14 residues. The germline CDR1 and CDR2 sequences are SGHRS and YFSETQ. The V end was cut by 4 bases, the J end by 2 bases, with 11 bases between. The CDR3 reads CASSPRTDTDTQYF. CDR3 DNA: TGCGCCAGCAGCCCTAGGACAGACACAGATACGCAGTATTTT.

A few counts support this clonotype. This chain joins TRBV29-1 and TRBJ1-2, with 7 nucleotides matching TRBD1. CDR1 and CDR2 from the germline V gene are SQVTM and ANQGSEA. J gave up 7 bases and V 7 bases, and 9 bases lay outside the gene matches. The CDR3 consists of 12 residues. CDR3 in amino acids: CSANTGAVGYTF. In DNA, the CDR3 is TGCAGCGCAAACACAGGGGCAGTTGGCTACACCTTC. The full variable domain, in which reference TRBV29-1 and TRBJ1-2 provide the parts outside the CDR3, is SAVISQKPSRDICQRGTSLTIQCQVDSQVTMMFWYRQQPGQSLTLIATANQGSEATYESGFVIDKFPISRPNLTFSTLTVSNMSPEDSSIYLCSANTGAVGYTFGSGTRLTVV.

The chain is built from TRBV20-1 and TRBJ2-1; possible D gene TRBD2, 5 bases. With 6 bases removed from V and 1 base from J, the gap between germline ends came to 10 bases. This CDR3 is 13 amino acids long. Germline loops: CDR1 DFQATT, CDR2 SNEGSKA (reference sequence). The CDR3 nucleotides read TGCAGTGCCCCGACGGGATCCTACAATGAGCAGTTCTTC. Encoded protein: CSAPTGSYNEQFF.

V usage is TRBV7-8 and J usage is TRBJ2-5; D possibly corresponds to TRBD1 (5 bases). This CDR3 contains 16 residues. The germline gives CDR1 SGHVS, CDR2 FQNEAQ. The V gene lost 1 base and the J gene lost 5 bases, with 17 bases spanning the gap. This CDR3 reads CASSLGTTPSLETQYF. Here the CDR3 DNA reads TGTGCCAGCAGCTTAGGGACAACGCCTAGTTTGGAGACCCAGTACTTC.